Here is one TCR beta chain with its context. Its target is unknown. These data are taken from a study of T cell clusters in autoimmune cytopenias. Multiplex touch-down PCR amplified TRB using TRB-A and TRB-B pools in one tube. After re-calling the multiplex PCR reads, TCRdb lists one entry per CDR3 protein, DNA absent. This repertoire includes about 3,900 distinct CDR3 sequences. Each sample's input was 200 to 300 ng genomic DNA, 38,000 or so genome equivalents. Study-level results: Physiological T cell clusters of healthy donors were apparently absent in primary autoimmune cytopenia patients.

The TCR originated in a human donor with an autoimmune cytopenia or autoimmune hepatitis (not recorded which). The sequencing input was peripheral blood.

The CDR3 is CASSQVTVTGELFF. The chain is built from TRBV4-3 and TRBJ2-2; there is no DNA to check the TCRdb D call of TRBD1. The CDR3 has 14 amino acids. From germline, CDR1 is LGHNA and CDR2 YSLEER.